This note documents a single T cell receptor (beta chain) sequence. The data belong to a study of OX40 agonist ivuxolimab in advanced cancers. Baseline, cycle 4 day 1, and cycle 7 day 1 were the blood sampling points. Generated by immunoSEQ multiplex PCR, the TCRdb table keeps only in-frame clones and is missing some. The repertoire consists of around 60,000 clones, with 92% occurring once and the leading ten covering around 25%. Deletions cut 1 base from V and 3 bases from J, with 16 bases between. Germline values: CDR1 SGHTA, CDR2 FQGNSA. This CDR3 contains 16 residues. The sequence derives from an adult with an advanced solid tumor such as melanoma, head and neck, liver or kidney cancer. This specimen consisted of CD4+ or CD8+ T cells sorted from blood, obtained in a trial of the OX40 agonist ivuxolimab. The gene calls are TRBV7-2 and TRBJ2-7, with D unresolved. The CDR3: CASSLDRLSGNYEQYF. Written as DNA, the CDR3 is TGTGCCAGCAGCTTAGATCGGCTGTCGGGTAACTACGAGCAGTACTTC.